This T cell receptor beta chain was sequenced during a study of blood T cell repertoires in COVID-19. Between the trimmed V and J ends, which lost 5 bases and 0 bases, there was a span of 18 bases. CDR3 length: 17 residues. The germline gives CDR1 SGHAT, CDR2 FQNNGV. Some clones are missing from TCRdb's copy, which holds only in-frame ones; the method was immunoSEQ multiplex PCR. The sample lists a few hundred thousand clones, about 90% seen once, with more than 1% in the top ten. The chain couples TRBV11-2 to TRBJ2-3; possibly TRBD1 for D (6 bases). Material for sequencing was PBMCs or T cells enriched from blood (not recorded which). The clonotype originates from a woman aged 25 to 39 who had recovered from COVID-19. The CDR3 loop reads CASSPYPRQVSTDTQYF. The CDR3 nucleotides read TGTGCCAGCAGCCCTTACCCGCGACAGGTTAGCACAGATACGCAGTATTTT.